This T cell receptor (beta chain) was sequenced in a study of breast tumors, draining lymph nodes, adjacent tissues (dated by TCRdb to 2015 to 2016). Regarding the complete study: The study compared TCR beta repertoires across tumor, adjacent nontumor tissue and axillary lymph nodes from breast cancer patients. The study was designed to assess the relationships and possible T-cell exchange between tumor, surrounding tissue and draining lymph node repertoires in human breast cancer.

Taken from the germline V gene, the CDR1 and CDR2 loops are SGDLS and YYNGEE. Germline trimming amounts to 0 bases on V and 1 base on J, with 5 as the count of junction bases outside the gene matches. Including the terminal cysteine and phenylalanine, the CDR3 comprises 19 residues. This entry keeps only the CDR3 DNA: 57 bases, framed from base 1. The sequencer listed for this sample is Illumina HiSeq 2000. TCR beta chain libraries were generated by multiplex PCR amplification. The amplified TCR beta chain products were analyzed by high-throughput sequencing. The public reads were quality trimmed at Q25 with fastp and then assembled into clones with MiXCR by TCRdb, keeping productive beta chains. Each entry merges the rows of one CDR3 protein and shows their most common DNA and genes. In this sample the table shows 17,000 or so distinct CDR3 sequences, 45% of which occur a single time. The ten largest make up about an eighth of the sample.

Study-wide findings and limitations: Rather than being directly demonstrated, the conclusion that tumor T cells originate in lymph nodes was presented as consistent with a hypothesis. Tumor and nontumor tissue repertoires were significantly more similar in luminal-like than in basal-like breast cancer. T-cell repertoire diversity in tumors was found to be lower than in lymph nodes but higher than in nontumor tissue, and preferential V and J gene usage was observed. The data were considered consistent with the idea that most tumor T cells come from the lymph node and then expand in tumor tissue.

To note about this clonotype: Its cognate antigen has yet to be identified. The record has no base qualities; no much larger clone is one base away.

Adjacent samples consisted of nontumor breast tissue surrounding the tumor. The sequenced sample consisted of tumor-adjacent breast tissue. This clonotype was sampled from a female donor with breast cancer. Some clones in this sample may be carry-over from other donors' samples. Recombination connected TRBV9 to TRBJ2-1, with TRBD2 matching 15 junction bases. The CDR3 here reads CASSVGLGLAGGSYNEQFF. The nucleotides read TGTGCCAGCAGCGTAGGCTTAGGACTAGCGGGAGGGTCCTACAATGAGCAGTTCTTC.